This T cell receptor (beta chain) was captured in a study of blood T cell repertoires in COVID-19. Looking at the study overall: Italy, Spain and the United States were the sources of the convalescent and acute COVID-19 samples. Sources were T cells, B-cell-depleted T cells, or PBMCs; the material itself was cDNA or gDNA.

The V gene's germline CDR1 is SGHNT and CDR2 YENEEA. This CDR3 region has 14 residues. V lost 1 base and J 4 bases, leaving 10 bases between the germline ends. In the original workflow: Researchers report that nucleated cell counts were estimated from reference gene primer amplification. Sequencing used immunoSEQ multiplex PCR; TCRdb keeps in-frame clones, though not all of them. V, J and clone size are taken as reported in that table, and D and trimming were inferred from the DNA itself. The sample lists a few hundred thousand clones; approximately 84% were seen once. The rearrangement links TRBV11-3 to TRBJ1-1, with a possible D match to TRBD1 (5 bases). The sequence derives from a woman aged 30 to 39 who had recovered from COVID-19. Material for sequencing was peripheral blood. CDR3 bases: TGTGCCAGCAGCTTAGGGAGGGGAGGCACTGAAGCTTTCTTT. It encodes CASSLGRGGTEAFF. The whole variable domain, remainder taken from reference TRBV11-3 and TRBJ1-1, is EAGVVQSPRYKIIEKKQPVAFWCNPISGHNTLYWYLQNLGQGPELLIRYENEEAVDDSQLPKDRFSAERLKGVDSTLKIQPAELGDSAVYLCASSLGRGGTEAFFGQGTRLTVV.